This T cell receptor (beta chain) was identified in a study of response to subunit inactivated influenza vaccine. Study-wide results and caveats: Each seasonal influenza vaccination recruits few new T cells, the authors suggested.

CDR1 and CDR2 from the germline V gene are SNHLY and FYNNEI. There are 15 residues in the CDR3. Comment on this clonotype: Its target is unknown. One end of the junction varies from germline; a read error may be responsible.

TCRdb re-analysed the RT-PCR reads in MiXCR, keeping a single row per CDR3 protein. The table shows hundreds of thousands of distinct CDR3 sequences, with around 13% occurring only once. The sequences come from PBMCs from blood, collected 14 days before vaccination. The chain is built from TRBV2 and TRBJ2-1, with 9 bases identical to TRBD2. The TCR sequence derives from a man aged 45 to 65 who received an inactivated influenza vaccine. The CDR3 DNA reads as TGTGCCAGCAGTGGTAGCGGGGGTTCCTACAATGAGCAGTCCTTC. This codes for CASSGSGGSYNEQSF.